This T cell receptor beta chain is drawn from a study of Japanese encephalitis immunity and Zika vaccine responses (dated by TCRdb to the early 2020s). Some background on the complete study: Included participants received three 5.0 ug doses of alum-adjuvanted ZPIV at weeks 0, 4 and 28. Two to three months ahead of the first ZPIV dose, about a dozen participants were given JEV vaccine (IXIARO) as a two-dose regimen with the doses 28 days apart. One dose of YFV vaccine (YF-VAX) was administered before ZPIV to 11 to 12 participants, and nine participants were flavivirus-naive. For TCR sequencing, over 5 representative participants were chosen from each pre-vaccination group, with samples at week 0 (after pre-vaccination, before ZPIV) and week 52. TCR repertoires from three flavivirus-naive individuals were additionally analyzed at weeks 2, 6 and 52 after the start of ZPIV vaccination. For stimulation, either ZIKV structural-protein peptide pools divided into flavivirus-conserved and non-conserved sets were used, or JEV or YFV peptides matching the pre-vaccination. ZIKV peptides were 15-mers overlapping by 11 residues, selected for NetMHCpan/NetMHCII-predicted epitopes with affinity below 50 nM. The study asked whether earlier vaccination against Japanese encephalitis virus (JEV) or yellow fever virus (YFV) shaped CD4 T cell responses to the Zika vaccine. Results the study describes overall, beyond this receptor: CD8 T cell responses to ZIKV peptide pools were of very low magnitude and seen in only a few individuals. Peptide-pool deconvolution was not performed because of sample size limitations, and consequently the individual peptides driving cross-reactive responses were not identified. After ZPIV, repertoire richness of CD4 T cells responding to conserved ZIKV epitopes significantly decreased in JEV-pre-vaccinated donors. JEV-pre-vaccinated donors showed higher repertoire similarity across time-points and stimulations than YFV-pre-vaccinated donors, indicating more clonotypes common to ZIKV and JEV stimulation. The analysis covered only a subset of trial participants who had three doses and adequate samples, rather than the whole vaccinated cohort. Samples were clustered by participant, with no similarity observed between individuals, suggesting that no public TCRs were detected.

This clonotype is categorized as medium-sized (0.01 to 0.1%). It has no much larger one-base neighbor in the sample; base qualities were not kept. Receptor libraries were prepared by 5' RACE. Before sequencing, the TCRbeta libraries were pooled in amounts proportional to the number of cells sorted for each library. Total RNA from sorted cells was extracted with RNAzol RT, and cDNA was made with an oligo(dT) primer and a template-switching oligo. The TCRbeta V-CDR3-J region was PCR-amplified with Kapa HiFi using a SMARTer oligo primer and a TCRbeta constant-region primer. Illumina adaptors and sample-specific index barcodes were added in a second PCR, with HighPrep bead cleanup and a Bioanalyzer check confirming a band of roughly 650 bp. Sequencing of the libraries was done on an Illumina MiSeq using 2x151 bp paired-end reads. The paper's data handling went like this. Reads were demultiplexed with an in-house Java program, and MiXCR assigned TCRbeta annotations and counted clonotypes. Repertoire overlap was assessed with Morisita-Horn indices from the R package vegan, and UPGMA clustering and Circos plots of recurring clonotypes were generated. Shannon diversity and richness were normalized to the maximum possible value based on input cell numbers, so that values between 0 and 1 were obtained. CDR3beta sequences were aligned with MUSCLE, distances computed with SeqinR, and multidimensional scaling plotted in R. TCRdb reprocessing: public reads trimmed at Q25 with fastp, clones called with MiXCR, in-frame beta chains kept. Rows with one shared CDR3 protein collapse into an entry with the most common genes and DNA. The V and J calls come from TCRdb's annotation, not from the publication. The sample includes 550 to 750 distinct CDR3 sequences, with less than 4.5% observed a single time. The top ten constitute 20% to 25% of the sample.

PBMCs were labeled with CellTrace CFSE and were cultured for over 5 days in RPMI containing roughly 8.6% human serum plus peptide pools at approximately 0.94 ug/mL each. Unfixed proliferating CD4 T cells were sorted on a BD FACSAria as live CD56-CD19-CD16-CD3+CD4+ CFSE-low cells. The enrolled adults were healthy, and microneutralization screening showed them to be seronegative for ZIKV, JEV, YFV, DENV and WNV. Samples came from a phase 1, double-blinded, randomized, placebo-controlled trial of an alum-adjuvanted Zika purified-inactivated virus (ZPIV) vaccine. Peripheral blood mononuclear cells were isolated by standard procedure and stored frozen in liquid nitrogen until use. A distance of 7 bases separates the germline ends of V and J, which lose 1 base and 7 bases respectively. Based on the germline V gene, the CDR1 and CDR2 sequences are LGHNA and YSLEER. The CDR3 runs 12 residues from the cysteine to the phenylalanine. Of all the DNA, just the CDR3 is kept, 36 bases in frame from base 1.

The chain was built from TRBV4-3 and TRBJ1-1; the D gene is unclear. The receptor was derived from an adult woman who received an inactivated Zika virus vaccine. The specimen was antigen-activated CD4+ T cells from blood, cultured, collected during a Zika inactivated vaccine study. The DNA sequence reads TGCGCCAGCAGCCAAGCCGAGGGTGAAGCTTTCTTT. It translates as CASSQAEGEAFF.